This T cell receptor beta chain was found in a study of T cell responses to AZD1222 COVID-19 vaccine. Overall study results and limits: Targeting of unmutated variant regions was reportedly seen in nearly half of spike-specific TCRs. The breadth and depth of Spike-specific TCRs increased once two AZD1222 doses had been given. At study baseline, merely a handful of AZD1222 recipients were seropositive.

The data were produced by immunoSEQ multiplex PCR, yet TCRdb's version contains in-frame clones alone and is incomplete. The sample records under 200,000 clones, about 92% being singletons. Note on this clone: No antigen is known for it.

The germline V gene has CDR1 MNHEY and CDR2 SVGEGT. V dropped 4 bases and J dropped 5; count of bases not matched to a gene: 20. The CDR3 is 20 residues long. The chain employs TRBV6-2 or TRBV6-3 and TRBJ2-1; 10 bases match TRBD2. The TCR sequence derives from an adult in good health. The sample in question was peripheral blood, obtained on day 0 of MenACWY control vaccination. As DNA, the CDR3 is TGTGCCAGCAGTTCGGGGGGGGGAGCGGGAGGGAGTTGGAGGAACAATGAGCAGTTCTTC. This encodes CASSSGGGAGGSWRNNEQFF.